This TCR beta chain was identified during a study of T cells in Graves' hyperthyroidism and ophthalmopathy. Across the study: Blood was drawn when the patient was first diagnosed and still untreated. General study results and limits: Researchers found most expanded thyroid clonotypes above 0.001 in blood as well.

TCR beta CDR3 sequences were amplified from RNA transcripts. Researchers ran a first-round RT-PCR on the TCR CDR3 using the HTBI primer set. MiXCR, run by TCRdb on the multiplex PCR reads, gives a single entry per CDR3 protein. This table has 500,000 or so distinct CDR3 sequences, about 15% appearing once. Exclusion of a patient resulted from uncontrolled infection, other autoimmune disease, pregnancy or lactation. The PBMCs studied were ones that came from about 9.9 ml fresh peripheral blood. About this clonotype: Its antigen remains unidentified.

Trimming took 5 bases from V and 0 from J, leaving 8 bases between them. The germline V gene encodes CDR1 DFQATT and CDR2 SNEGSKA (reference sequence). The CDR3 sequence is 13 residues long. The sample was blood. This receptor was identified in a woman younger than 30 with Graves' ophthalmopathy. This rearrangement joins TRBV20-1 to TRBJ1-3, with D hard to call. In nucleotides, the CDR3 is TGCAGTGCTGTGACAAACTCTGGAAACACCATATATTTT. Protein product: CSAVTNSGNTIYF.